The rows below give T cell receptor beta chains drawn from one sample of a study of naive and memory T cell subsets. Each CDR3 protein gets one entry after TCRdb re-called the UMI-ligation and nested PCR reads with MiXCR. The sample has 140,000 to 150,000 distinct CDR3 sequences, about 20% seen once. Material for sequencing was naive CD4+ T cells from blood. The source of these receptors is a human donor in good health. CDR3s include the opening cysteine and the closing phenylalanine or tryptophan. The order of the fields is D gene, clone size, J gene, V gene, CDR3 protein, CDR3 DNA. The D gene is left open where the match is weak. Some rows mark clone size as missing; the rest say once, few, many or name a class of expanded clone.

TRBD2 few TRBJ2-7 TRBV5-1 CASSRLASYEQYF TGCGCCAGCAGCCGACTAGCCTCATACGAGCAGTACTTC
- - TRBJ2-5 TRBV7-2 CASSYSGLLDTQYF TGTGCCAGCAGTTACTCAGGCCTCCTTGATACCCAGTACTTC
- - TRBJ1-6 TRBV5-1 CASSLEKFSPLHF TGCGCCAGCAGCTTGGAAAAATTTTCACCCCTCCACTTT
TRBD1 few TRBJ1-6 TRBV27 CASSSHNTGGGSPLHF TGTGCCAGCAGTTCACACAACACAGGGGGCGGTTCACCCCTCCACTTT
- - TRBJ1-5 TRBV4-1 CASSQGPTGIQPQHF TGCGCCAGCAGCCAAGGCCCCACAGGAATTCAGCCCCAGCATTTT
- few TRBJ2-4 TRBV20-1 CSALNGREDIQYF TGCAGTGCTCTTAACGGCAGGGAAGACATTCAGTACTTC
- few TRBJ2-7 TRBV9 CASSVAVGVKYEQYF TGTGCCAGCAGCGTAGCGGTGGGAGTTAAGTACGAGCAGTACTTC
- - TRBJ1-5 TRBV4-1 CASSQDPRAQPQHF TGCGCCAGCAGCCAAGATCCCAGGGCTCAGCCCCAGCATTTT
- few TRBJ2-3 TRBV29-1 CSVEAGADTQYF TGCAGCGTTGAGGCAGGGGCAGATACGCAGTATTTT
- few TRBJ1-2 TRBV7-9 CASSLFGNGYTF TGTGCCAGCAGCTTATTTGGGAATGGCTACACCTTC
- - TRBJ1-2 TRBV5-1 CASSLELANYGYTF TGCGCCAGCAGCTTGGAACTAGCTAACTATGGCTACACCTTC
- - TRBJ2-1 TRBV12-3/TRBV12-4 CASSLFLPGTQFF TGTGCCAGCAGTTTGTTTCTTCCCGGGACTCAGTTCTTC
- few TRBJ1-2 TRBV28 CASSLFGARGYTF TGTGCCAGCAGTTTATTTGGGGCGCGCGGCTACACCTTC
- few TRBJ2-2 TRBV19 CASMRSRAPSNTGELFF TGTGCCAGCATGAGAAGCCGGGCTCCGTCGAACACCGGGGAGCTGTTTTTT
- - TRBJ2-3 TRBV20-1 CSARHPAVSTDTQYF TGCAGTGCTAGACATCCAGCGGTTAGCACAGATACGCAGTATTTT
- - TRBJ2-6 TRBV27 CASSSVSSGANVLTF TGTGCCAGCAGTTCCGTCTCCTCTGGGGCCAACGTCCTGACTTTC
TRBD1 few TRBJ1-5 TRBV28 CASSKGQGRNQPQHF TGTGCCAGCAGTAAGGGACAGGGACGGAATCAGCCCCAGCATTTT
TRBD1 few TRBJ1-1 TRBV5-1 CASSSGQGKGTEAFF TGCGCCAGCAGCTCCGGACAGGGGAAAGGCACTGAAGCTTTCTTT
TRBD1 - TRBJ1-5 TRBV7-9 CASSLTGVGQPQHF TGTGCCAGCAGCTTAACAGGGGTCGGGCAGCCCCAGCATTTT
- - TRBJ1-6 TRBV20-1 CSACLGGESPLHF TGCAGTGCCTGTTTGGGGGGTGAATCACCCCTCCACTTT
TRBD2 many TRBJ2-7 TRBV7-8 CASSFTGGYNEQYF TGTGCCAGCAGCTTTACGGGAGGGTACAACGAGCAGTACTTC
TRBD2 few TRBJ2-3 TRBV25-1 CASSPHGAGVGDTQYF TGTGCCAGCAGTCCCCACGGTGCGGGAGTGGGAGATACGCAGTATTTT
- few TRBJ2-3 TRBV14 CASSQDRRATDTQYF TGTGCCAGCAGCCAAGATCGAAGGGCCACAGATACGCAGTATTTT
TRBD2 - TRBJ2-7 TRBV6-2/TRBV6-3 CASRPTGTSGTYEQYF TGTGCCAGCAGACCGACCGGGACTAGCGGAACCTACGAGCAGTACTTC
- - TRBJ2-7 TRBV4-2 CAGSQDRSRGEQYF TGTGCCGGCAGTCAAGATAGGTCGCGTGGCGAGCAGTACTTC
TRBD2 - TRBJ2-1 TRBV20-1 CSATYSGSPYNEQFF TGCAGTGCCACTTATAGCGGGAGTCCGTACAATGAGCAGTTCTTC
TRBD1 - TRBJ1-5 TRBV16 CASSRQGENQPQHF TGTGCCAGCAGCCGACAGGGAGAGAATCAGCCCCAGCATTTT
- once TRBJ1-2 TRBV6-2/TRBV6-3 CASTFRAPNYGYTF TGTGCCAGCACCTTCAGGGCTCCGAACTATGGCTACACCTTC
- - TRBJ2-6 TRBV5-4 CASSGAAGRPGANVLTF TGTGCCAGCAGCGGGGCGGCAGGGAGGCCTGGGGCCAACGTCCTGACTTTC
- - TRBJ2-1 TRBV6-2/TRBV6-3 CASRGSVDNEQFF TGTGCCAGCCGGGGTAGCGTCGACAATGAGCAGTTCTTC
TRBD1 - TRBJ2-3 TRBV7-2 CASSPRQGGTDTQYF TGTGCCAGCAGCCCTCGACAGGGCGGCACAGATACGCAGTATTTT
TRBD1 once TRBJ1-5 TRBV27 CASKDYGRQGSNQPQHF TGTGCCAGCAAGGACTATGGGCGACAGGGTAGCAATCAGCCCCAGCATTTT
- once TRBJ2-1 TRBV20-1 CSATVGETDEQFF TGCAGTGCTACCGTGGGAGAAACCGATGAGCAGTTCTTC